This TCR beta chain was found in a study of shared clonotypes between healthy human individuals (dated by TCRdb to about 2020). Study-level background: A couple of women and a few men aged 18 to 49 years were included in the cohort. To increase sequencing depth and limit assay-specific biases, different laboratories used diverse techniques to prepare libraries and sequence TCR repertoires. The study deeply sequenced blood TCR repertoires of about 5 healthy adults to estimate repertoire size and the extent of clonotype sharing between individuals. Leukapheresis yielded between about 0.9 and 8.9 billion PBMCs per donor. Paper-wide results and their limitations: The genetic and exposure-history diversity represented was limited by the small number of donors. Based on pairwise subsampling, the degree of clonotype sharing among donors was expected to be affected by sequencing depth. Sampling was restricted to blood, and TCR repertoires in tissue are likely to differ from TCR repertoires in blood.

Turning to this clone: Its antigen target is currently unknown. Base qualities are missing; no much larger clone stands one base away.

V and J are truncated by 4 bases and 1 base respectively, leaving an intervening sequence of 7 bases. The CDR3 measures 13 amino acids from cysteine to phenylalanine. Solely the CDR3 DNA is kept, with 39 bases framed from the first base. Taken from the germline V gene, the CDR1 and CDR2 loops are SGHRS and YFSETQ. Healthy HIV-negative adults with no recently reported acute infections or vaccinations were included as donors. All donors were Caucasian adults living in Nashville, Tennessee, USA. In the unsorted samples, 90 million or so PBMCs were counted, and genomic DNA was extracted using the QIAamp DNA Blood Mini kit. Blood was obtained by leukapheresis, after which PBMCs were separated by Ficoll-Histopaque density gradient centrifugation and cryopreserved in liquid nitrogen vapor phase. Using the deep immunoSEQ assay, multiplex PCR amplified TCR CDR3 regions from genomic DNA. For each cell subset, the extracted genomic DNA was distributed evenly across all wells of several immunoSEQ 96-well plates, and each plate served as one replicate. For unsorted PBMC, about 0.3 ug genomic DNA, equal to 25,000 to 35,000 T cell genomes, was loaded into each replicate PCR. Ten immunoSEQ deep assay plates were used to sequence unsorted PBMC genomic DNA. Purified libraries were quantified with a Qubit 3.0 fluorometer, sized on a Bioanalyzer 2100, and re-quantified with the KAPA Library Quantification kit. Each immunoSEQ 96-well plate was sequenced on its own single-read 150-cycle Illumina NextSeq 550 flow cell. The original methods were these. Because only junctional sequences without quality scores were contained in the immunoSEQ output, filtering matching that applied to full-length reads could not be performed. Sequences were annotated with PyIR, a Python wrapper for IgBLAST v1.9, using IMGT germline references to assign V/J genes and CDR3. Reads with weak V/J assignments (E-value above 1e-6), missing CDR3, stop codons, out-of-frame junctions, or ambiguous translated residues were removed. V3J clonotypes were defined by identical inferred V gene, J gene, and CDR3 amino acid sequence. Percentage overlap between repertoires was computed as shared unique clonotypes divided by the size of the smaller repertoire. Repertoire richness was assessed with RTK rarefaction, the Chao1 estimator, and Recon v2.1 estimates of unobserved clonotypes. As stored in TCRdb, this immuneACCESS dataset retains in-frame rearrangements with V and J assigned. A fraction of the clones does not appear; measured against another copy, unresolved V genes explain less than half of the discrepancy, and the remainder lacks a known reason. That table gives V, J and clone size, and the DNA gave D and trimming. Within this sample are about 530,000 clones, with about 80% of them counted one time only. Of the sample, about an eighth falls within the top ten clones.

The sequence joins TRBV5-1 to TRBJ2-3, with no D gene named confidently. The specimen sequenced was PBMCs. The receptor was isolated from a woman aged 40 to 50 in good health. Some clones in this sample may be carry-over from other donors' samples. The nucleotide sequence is TGCGCCAGCAGCACAGAGGGCACAGATACGCAGTATTTT. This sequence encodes CASSTEGTDTQYF.